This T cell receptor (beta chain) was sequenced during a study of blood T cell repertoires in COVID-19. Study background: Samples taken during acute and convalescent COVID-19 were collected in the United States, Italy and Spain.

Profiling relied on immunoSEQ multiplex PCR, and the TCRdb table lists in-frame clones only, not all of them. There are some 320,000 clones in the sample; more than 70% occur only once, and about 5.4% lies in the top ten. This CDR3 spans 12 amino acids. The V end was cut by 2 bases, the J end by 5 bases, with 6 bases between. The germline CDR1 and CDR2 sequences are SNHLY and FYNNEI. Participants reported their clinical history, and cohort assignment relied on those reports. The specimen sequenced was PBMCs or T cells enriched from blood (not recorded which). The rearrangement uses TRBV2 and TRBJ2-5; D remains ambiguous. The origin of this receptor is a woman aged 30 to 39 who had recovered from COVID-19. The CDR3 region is CASSETWETQYF. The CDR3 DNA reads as TGTGCCAGCAGTGAAACTTGGGAGACCCAGTACTTC.